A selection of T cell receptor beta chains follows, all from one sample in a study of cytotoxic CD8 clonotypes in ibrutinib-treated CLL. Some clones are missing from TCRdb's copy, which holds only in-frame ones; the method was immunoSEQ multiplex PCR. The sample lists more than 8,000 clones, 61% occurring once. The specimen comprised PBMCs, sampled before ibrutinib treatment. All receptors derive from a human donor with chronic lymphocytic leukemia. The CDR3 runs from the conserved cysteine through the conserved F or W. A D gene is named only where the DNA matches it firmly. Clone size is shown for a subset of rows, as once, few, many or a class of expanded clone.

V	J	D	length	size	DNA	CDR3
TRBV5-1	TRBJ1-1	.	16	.	TGCGCCAGCAGCGCGACGAAGGGGGTAAATAACACTGAAGCTTTCTTT	CASSATKGVNNTEAFF
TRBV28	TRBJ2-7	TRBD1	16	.	TGTGCCAGCAGTTTAGTGGGGACAGCACGGGGCTACGAGCAGTACTTC	CASSLVGTARGYEQYF
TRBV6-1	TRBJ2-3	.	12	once	TGTGCCAGCCGGGGGAGCACAGATACGCAGTATTTT	CASRGSTDTQYF
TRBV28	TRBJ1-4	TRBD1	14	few	TGTGCCAGCAGCCGACAGGGTTACCATGAAAAACTGTTTTTT	CASSRQGYHEKLFF
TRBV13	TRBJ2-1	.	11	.	TGTGCCAGCAGCTTAGAAGGTGAGCAGTTCTTC	CASSLEGEQFF
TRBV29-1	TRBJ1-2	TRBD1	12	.	TGCAGCGTTGCAGGGACAGACTATGGCTACACCTTC	CSVAGTDYGYTF
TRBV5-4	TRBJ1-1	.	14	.	TGTGCCAGCAGCTTCAAGGACATGAACACTGAAGCTTTCTTT	CASSFKDMNTEAFF
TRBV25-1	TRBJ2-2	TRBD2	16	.	TGTGCCAGCAGTCCTCCGGGACTAGCGAGGAGCGGGGAGCTGTTTTTT	CASSPPGLARSGELFF
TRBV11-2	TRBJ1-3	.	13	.	TGTGCCAGCAGCGGACAGAGTGGAAACACCATATATTTT	CASSGQSGNTIYF
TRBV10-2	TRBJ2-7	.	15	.	TGCGCCAGCAGTCCCGAAGGGTTCTTAGCGATGGAGCAGTACTTC	CASSPEGFLAMEQYF
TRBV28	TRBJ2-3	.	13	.	TGTGCCAGCATAGGTGACATCACAGATACGCAGTATTTT	CASIGDITDTQYF
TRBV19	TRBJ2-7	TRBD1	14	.	TGTGCCAGTAGTGCACCGGACAGGGGGTACGAGCAGTACTTC	CASSAPDRGYEQYF
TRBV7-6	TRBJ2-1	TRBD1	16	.	TGTGCCAGCAGCTTACGGGGACAGTACTCCTACAATGAGCAGTTCTTC	CASSLRGQYSYNEQFF
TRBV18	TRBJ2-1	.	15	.	TGTGCCAGCTCACCAATCCCAGGGGAGGTAGGAGAGCAGTTCTTC	CASSPIPGEVGEQFF
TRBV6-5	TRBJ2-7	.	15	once	TGTGCCAGCAGAAAGACGGTGCGGGGACCCTACGAGCAGTACTTC	CASRKTVRGPYEQYF
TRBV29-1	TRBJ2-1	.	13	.	TGCAGCGTTGATATGGGGTTGGACAATGAGCAGTTCTTC	CSVDMGLDNEQFF
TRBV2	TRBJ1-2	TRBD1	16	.	TGTGCCAGCAGTGATTCCGGACAGGGGGCGAACTATGGCTACACCTTC	CASSDSGQGANYGYTF
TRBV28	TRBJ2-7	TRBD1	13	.	TGTGCCAGTTTGGGACAGGGCGCGTACGAGCAGTACTTC	CASLGQGAYEQYF
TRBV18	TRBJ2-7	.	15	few	TGTGCCAGCTCACCACTGCAGGGGGGAATCTACGAGCAGTACTTC	CASSPLQGGIYEQYF
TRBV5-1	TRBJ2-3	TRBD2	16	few	TGCGCCAGCAGATCCCCTAGCGGGAGAGTGGTAGATACGCAGTATTTT	CASRSPSGRVVDTQYF
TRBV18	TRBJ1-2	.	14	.	TGTGCCAGCTCACCACCAGACCGCCCTGGGGGCTACACCTTC	CASSPPDRPGGYTF
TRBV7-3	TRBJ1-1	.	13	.	TGTGCCAGCAGCTCCCAGGGAGTAACTGAAGCTTTCTTT	CASSSQGVTEAFF
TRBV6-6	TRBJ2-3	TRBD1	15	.	TGTGCCAGCAGTTACTGGGACAGGCCTACAGATACGCAGTATTTT	CASSYWDRPTDTQYF
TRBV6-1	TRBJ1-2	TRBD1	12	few	TGTGCCAGCCTGGGGACAGCCGGTGGCTACACCTTC	CASLGTAGGYTF
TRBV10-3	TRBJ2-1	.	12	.	TGTGCCATCAGCGCGCGGTACAATGAGCAGTTCTTC	CAISARYNEQFF
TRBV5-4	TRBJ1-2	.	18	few	TGTGCCAGCAGCTTGGCTGCCCGCCCGGGGAACGATAACTATGGCTACACCTTC	CASSLAARPGNDNYGYTF
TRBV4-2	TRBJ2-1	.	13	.	TGTGCCAGCAGCCAAGGAGGCACTAGCTTGAGTCTCTTC	CASSQGGTSLSLF
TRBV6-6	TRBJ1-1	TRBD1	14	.	TGTGCCAGCAGTTGGGCCCCAGGGGGCACTGAAGCTTTCTTT	CASSWAPGGTEAFF
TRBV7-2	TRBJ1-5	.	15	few	TGTGCCAGCAGCTTACAACCGGGGTCGGGTCAGCCCCAGCATTTT	CASSLQPGSGQPQHF
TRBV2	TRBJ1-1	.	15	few	TGTGCCAGCAGTGAGGGTCTCAGGGGGAACACTGAAGCTTTCTTT	CASSEGLRGNTEAFF
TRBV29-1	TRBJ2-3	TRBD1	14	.	TGCAGCGAGATGACAGGGGGCGGATCCGATACGCAGTATTTT	CSEMTGGGSDTQYF
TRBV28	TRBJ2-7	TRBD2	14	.	TGTGCCAGCAGACGGGGAGGGGTCCCTTACGAGCAGTACTTC	CASRRGGVPYEQYF
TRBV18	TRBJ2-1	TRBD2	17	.	TGTGCCAGCTCACCAAGCACACCGGGGCTAGCGGACAATGAGCAGTTCTTC	CASSPSTPGLADNEQFF
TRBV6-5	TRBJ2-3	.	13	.	TGTGCCAGCAGTTACGACTACACAGATACGCAGTATTTT	CASSYDYTDTQYF
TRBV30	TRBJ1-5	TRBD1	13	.	TGTGCCTGCAAGGGACAGGGAAATCAGCCCCAGCATTTT	CACKGQGNQPQHF
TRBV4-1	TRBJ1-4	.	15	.	TGCGCCAGCAGCCAAGATTGGGGGGCGAATGAAAAACTGTTTTTT	CASSQDWGANEKLFF
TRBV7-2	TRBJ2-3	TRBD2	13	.	TGTGCCAGCAGAACTGGACTAGCCAGTACGCAGTATTTT	CASRTGLASTQYF
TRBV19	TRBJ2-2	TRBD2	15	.	TGTGCCAGTAGTATCACTAGCGGGAGCGCTGGGGAGCTGTTTTTT	CASSITSGSAGELFF
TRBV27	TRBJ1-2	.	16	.	TGTGCCAGCCGCCCTTTCGCTGGGGGTACAGGCTATGGCTACACCTTC	CASRPFAGGTGYGYTF
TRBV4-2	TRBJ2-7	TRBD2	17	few	TGTGCCAGCAGCCAAGATGTACCCCGGGAGGGCCTCTACGAGCAGTACTTC	CASSQDVPREGLYEQYF
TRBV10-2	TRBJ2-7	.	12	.	TGCGCCAGCAATGAGGCGCTTTCGAAGCAGTACTTC	CASNEALSKQYF
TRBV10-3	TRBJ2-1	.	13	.	TGTGCCACCGGGGGACGGGGCTACAATGAGCAGTTCTTC	CATGGRGYNEQFF
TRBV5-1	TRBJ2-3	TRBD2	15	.	TGCGCCAGCAGCTTGGGCGGGAGGGGAGCAGATACGCAGTATTTT	CASSLGGRGADTQYF
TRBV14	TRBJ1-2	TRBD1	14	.	TGTGCCAGCAGCCCGCGGGACAGGGGGTATGGCTACACCTTC	CASSPRDRGYGYTF
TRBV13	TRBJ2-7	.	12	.	TGTGCCAGCAGCTCGGGGTTCAGGGAGCAGTACTTC	CASSSGFREQYF
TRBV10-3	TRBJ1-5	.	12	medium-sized	TGTGCCATCAGTGAGTCGCATCAGCCCCAGCATTTT	CAISESHQPQHF